The clone carrying this T cell receptor (beta chain) was observed a few times. What it binds is unknown. Germline is not matched at one junction end, which may reflect a read error. Germline V gene lookup returns CDR1 SGHTA and CDR2 FQGNSA. The CDR3 has 16 residues. The TCR beta libraries were generated through quantitative 5'-RACE incorporating molecular barcodes. TCRdb re-derived calls from the 5' RACE reads in MiXCR, one entry per CDR3 protein. The profile shows about 800,000 distinct CDR3 sequences, over 9.5% of them singletons. The data derive from a study of CD8 T cells in ankylosing spondylitis. Study-level points and caveats: What appeared characteristic of ankylosing spondylitis blood was a TCR beta motif of eight or nine highly homologous variants.

The J gene is TRBJ1-4, the V gene TRBV7-2; TRBD1 matches at 9 bases. The specimen was blood, either unsorted or a sorted T cell fraction (not recorded which). The receptor was isolated from a male donor with ankylosing spondylitis. The CDR3 region has the DNA TGTGCCAGCAGCTTAAACGCGGGACAGGGTGGTGAAAAACTATTTTTT. Its translation: CASSLNAGQGGEKLFF.